These 18 T cell receptor beta chains share one sample of origin, sequenced in a study of T cells after yellow fever vaccination. TCRdb re-analysed the 5' RACE reads in MiXCR, keeping a single row per CDR3 protein. The sample yields just under 600,000 distinct CDR3 sequences, around an eighth seen once. Source: PBMCs, taken on the day of the yellow fever booster vaccination. The source is a young man who received the YFV17D yellow fever vaccine.

This clonotype was seen a handful of times. This rearrangement joins TRBV4-3 to TRBJ2-1; either TRBD1 or TRBD2 may fit D (5 bases each). Per germline, CDR1 LGHNA and CDR2 YSLEER. V lost 4 bases and J 7 bases, leaving 17 bases between the germline ends. CDR3 length: 15 amino acids. CDR3 sequence (DNA): TGCGCCAGCAGCCCAGCCGGGGCCAGCTCTAATGAGCAGTTCTTC. Encoded protein: CASSPAGASSNEQFF.

Only a few counts were recorded for this clonotype. The chain carries TRBV20-1 and TRBJ2-5; TRBD1 matches at 7 bases. From germline, CDR1 is DFQATT and CDR2 SNEGSKA (reference sequence). This CDR3 is 12 amino acids long. The trim removed 2 bases at V and 4 bases at J, leaving 1 base unmatched. CDR3 bases: TGCAGTGCTAGACGACAGGGAGAGACCCAGTACTTC. It encodes CSARRQGETQYF.

The chain links TRBV29-1 to TRBJ2-7; a weak D match, TRBD2 (6 bases). Trimming removed 1 base from V and 4 bases from J, with 11 bases in between. Germline assignment: CDR1 SQVTM and CDR2 ANQGSEA. The CDR3 is 13 residues long. This CDR3 reads CSVEGRDFYEQYF. DNA of the CDR3: TGCAGCGTTGAAGGGCGGGATTTTTACGAGCAGTACTTC.

The chain uses TRBV4-3 and TRBJ1-4; D is possibly TRBD1 (5 bases). This CDR3 comprises 20 residues. Trimming removed 1 base from V and 4 bases from J, with 25 bases in between. The germline V gene has CDR1 LGHNA and CDR2 YSLEER. CDR3 protein: CASSQVSWGLPDAGNEKLFF. Written as DNA, the CDR3 is TGCGCCAGCAGCCAAGTATCCTGGGGCCTACCGGATGCCGGTAATGAAAAACTGTTTTTT.

Remarks on this clonotype: The junction shows a germline mismatch at one end, possibly a read error. The chain recombines TRBV5-4 with TRBJ2-1; 9 bases match TRBD2. The CDR3 is 16 amino acids. Germline lookup yields CDR1 SGHNT and CDR2 YYREEE (reference sequence). CDR3 bases: TGTGTCAGCAGCGCAACTAGCGGGCGCTCCTACAATGAGCAGTTCTTC. Its translation is CVSSATSGRSYNEQFF. The whole variable domain, remainder taken from reference TRBV5-4 and TRBJ2-1, is ETGVTQSPTHLIKTRGQQVTLRCSSQSGHNTVSWYQQALGQGPQFIFQYYREEENGRGNFPPRFSGLQFPNYSSELNVNALELDDSALYLCVSSATSGRSYNEQFFGPGTRLTVL.

This clonotype was observed at least ten times. The chain is built from TRBV7-9 and TRBJ2-3, with D hard to call. Germline CDR1 SEHNR, CDR2 FQNEAQ (reference sequence). The CDR3 consists of 17 residues. V was clipped by 3 bases and J by 0 bases, with 16 bases between them. CDR3 sequence reads: CASSFGLQLISTDTQYF. Here the CDR3 DNA reads TGTGCCAGCAGCTTCGGCTTACAGCTGATCAGCACAGATACGCAGTATTTT.

The J gene is TRBJ2-3, the V gene TRBV30; no definite D call. This CDR3 comprises 12 residues. V lost 7 bases, J lost 3 bases, and 11 bases lay in between. Germline V gene data show CDR1 as GTSNPN and CDR2 as SVGIG (reference sequence). The CDR3 DNA sequence: TGTGCCTACGGAGCAAGAACAGATACGCAGTATTTT. It encodes CAYGARTDTQYF.

CDR3 amino acids: CSARVTGDNEQFF. CDR3 coding DNA: TGCAGTGCTAGAGTAACAGGGGACAATGAGCAGTTCTTC. This chain connects TRBV20-1 to TRBJ2-1, with 7 nucleotides matching TRBD1. In germline, CDR1 is DFQATT, CDR2 SNEGSKA (reference sequence). The junction had 2 bases not matched to a gene; V was cut back by 1 base and J by 5 bases. CDR3 length: 13 amino acids.

At least ten counts were recorded for this clonotype. The chain combines TRBV5-5 with TRBJ2-1; TRBD1 aligns across 9 bases. The CDR3 is 15 amino acids. V dropped 3 bases and J dropped 2; count of bases not matched to a gene: 3. Germline values: CDR1 SGHKS, CDR2 YYEKEE (reference sequence). CDR3 sequence reads: CASSSTGGPYNEQFF. CDR3 bases: TGTGCCAGCAGCTCCACAGGGGGCCCCTACAATGAGCAGTTCTTC.

The sample holds a few counts of this clonotype. CDR3 bases: TGTGCCAGCAGTGAACTACCGGGTGCTTTCTACGAGCAGTACTTC. It translates to CASSELPGAFYEQYF. The chain employs TRBV6-1 and TRBJ2-7, with D uncertain. The CDR3 contains 15 residues. Trimming removed 2 bases from V and 3 bases from J, with 14 bases in between. Germline assignment: CDR1 MNHNS and CDR2 SASEGT.

This clonotype was detected only a few times. The J gene is TRBJ1-2, the V gene TRBV5-5; TRBD1 agrees at 9 bases. Trimming took 4 bases from V and 8 from J; bases not matched to a gene: 9. Germline V CDR1 and CDR2: SGHKS, YYEKEE (reference sequence). The CDR3 is 14 amino acids. The CDR3 DNA sequence: TGTGCCAGCAGCCCATGGAGGGACAGGGACGGCTACACCTTC. This gives the protein CASSPWRDRDGYTF.

This clonotype was observed a handful of times. The CDR3 coding sequence is TGCAGTGCTAGAGGCAGCGGGAGGGGCGATGAGCAGTTCTTC. It encodes CSARGSGRGDEQFF. The chain uses TRBV20-1 and TRBJ2-1; 10 bases map to TRBD2. Germline trimming cut 1 base from V and 8 bases from J; bases unmatched to any gene: 5. Germline V gene lookup returns CDR1 DFQATT and CDR2 SNEGSKA (reference sequence). The CDR3 loop spans 14 amino acids.

V is TRBV18 and J is TRBJ2-4; D is undetermined. V gave up 5 bases and J gave up 0 bases, with 5 bases separating them. The CDR3 has 13 residues. Germline loops: CDR1 KGHSH, CDR2 LQKENI. The DNA for the CDR3 is TGTGCCAGCTCATCGGTAGCCAAAAACATTCAGTACTTC. This codes for CASSSVAKNIQYF.

The chain recombines TRBV30 with TRBJ2-1; D perhaps matches TRBD2 (5 bases). V was clipped by 5 bases and J by 0 bases, with 11 bases between them. The CDR3 runs to 14 residues. Per germline, CDR1 GTSNPN and CDR2 SVGIG (reference sequence). The CDR3 protein is CAWASGISYNEQFF. The CDR3 coding sequence is TGTGCCTGGGCCTCGGGGATCTCCTACAATGAGCAGTTCTTC.

The V call is TRBV4-1, the J call TRBJ2-2; D is ambiguous. The CDR3 has 14 residues. V dropped 2 bases and J dropped 6 bases, with 10 bases sitting between them. Germline V gene data show CDR1 as MGHRA and CDR2 as YSYEKL. The chain's CDR3 is CASSQPANSGELFF. CDR3 DNA sequence: TGCGCCAGCAGCCAACCTGCAAACTCCGGGGAGCTGTTTTTT.

This clonotype was observed a few times. The V gene is TRBV14, the J gene TRBJ2-6; tentative D call: TRBD1 (6 bases). The CDR3 is 16 amino acids. Germline V lookup: CDR1 SGHDN, CDR2 FVKESK. CDR3 nucleotide sequence: TGTGCGTTGCGGAAGGGGGTAGTTGAACGGGCCAACGTCCTGACTTTC. Translating gives CALRKGVVERANVLTF.

Only a few counts were recorded for this clonotype. V gene TRBV7-9 combines with J gene TRBJ1-4, with TRBD1 identical over 8 bases. The CDR3 is made up of 16 amino acids. CDR1 is SEHNR and CDR2 is FQNEAQ in the germline V gene (reference sequence). The V and J ends lost 4 bases and 3 bases, in that order; junction bases with no gene match: 7. The CDR3 DNA sequence: TGTGCCAGCAGCTCCGGGACAGGAGTTGCTAATGAAAAACTGTTTTTT. It is translated as CASSSGTGVANEKLFF.

This clonotype showed up many times. The chain has TRBV12-3 or TRBV12-4 and TRBJ1-2; TRBD1 matches 7 bases. V was clipped by 5 bases and J by 4 bases; unmatched bases: 4. CDR3 length: 13 amino acids. This CDR3 is CASSGGQSYGYTF. In DNA form, the CDR3 reads TGTGCCAGCAGTGGGGGACAGTCCTATGGCTACACCTTC.